These 18 T cell receptor beta chains share one sample of origin, sequenced in a study of CD8+ T cells in alopecia areata. RNA was isolated and reverse transcribed to cDNA, the sequencing template. This table comes from immunoSEQ multiplex PCR, and its TCRdb copy is limited to in-frame clones, with some not included. The sample holds 180,000 or so clones, 51% seen once. Treatment: oral pan-JAK inhibitor, 5-10 mg twice daily. The input for sequencing was CD8+ T cells sorted from blood, taken around week 53, from a patient treated with tofacitinib. All receptors come from a human donor with alopecia areata.

The DNA of the CDR3 is TGTGCCAGCAGTGAAGGAACAGGAACCCCCGGGGAGCTGTTTTTT. Translation gives CASSEGTGTPGELFF. This chain uses TRBV6-1 with TRBJ2-2, with a possible D match to TRBD1 (5 bases). This CDR3 comprises 15 residues. Trimming pared 1 base from V and 6 bases from J, leaving 12 bases between. Per the germline V gene, CDR1 is MNHNS and CDR2 is SASEGT.

The rearrangement uses TRBV19 and TRBJ1-1; D is perhaps TRBD1 (5 bases). This CDR3 region has 14 residues. CDR1 LNHDA and CDR2 SQIVND come from the germline V gene (reference sequence). V gave up 0 bases and J gave up 5 bases, with 10 bases separating them. For the CDR3, the DNA is TGTGCCAGTAGTATAGACAGGGTTGGGACTGAAGCTTTCTTT. Protein sequence: CASSIDRVGTEAFF.

The sample holds a few counts of this clone. This sequence joins TRBV18 and TRBJ2-7; D gene ambiguous. V dropped 3 bases and J dropped 2 bases, with 17 bases sitting between them. The CDR3 runs to 16 residues. Per germline, CDR1 KGHSH and CDR2 LQKENI. The CDR3: CASSPLQTEKPYEQYF. The CDR3, as DNA: TGTGCCAGCTCACCCCTGCAGACGGAAAAACCCTACGAGCAGTACTTC.

The chain uses TRBV5-1 and TRBJ2-3; no firm D call. This CDR3 has 13 amino acids. Germline-derived CDR1 and CDR2 are SGHRS and YFSETQ. V was shortened by 4 bases and J by 3 bases, with 9 bases between the two germline ends. The CDR3 DNA sequence: TGCGCCAGCAGCCCCCCCGGGACAGATACGCAGTATTTT. This gives the protein CASSPPGTDTQYF.

A note on this clone: Relative to the germline gene, one junction end is altered; a read error may explain this. V and J are TRBV2 and TRBJ2-7; no clear D gene. The CDR3 spans 10 residues. The germline gives CDR1 SNHLY, CDR2 FYNNEI. CDR3 bases: TGTGCTAGCAGTGGCAGCGAGCAGTACTTC. It codes for CASSGSEQYF.

This sequence joins TRBV6-5 and TRBJ1-6; a weak D match, TRBD1 (5 bases). This CDR3 is built from 15 residues. Germline V lookup: CDR1 MNHEY, CDR2 SVGAGI. V was cut by 2 bases and J by 10 bases, with 15 bases left in between. CDR3 in amino acids: CASSYRRTGGSPLHF. In nucleotides, the CDR3 is TGTGCCAGCAGTTACCGCCGGACCGGGGGGTCACCCCTCCACTTT.

The sample holds a few counts of this clone. This rearrangement joins TRBV9 to TRBJ2-5; D gene unclear. Trimming pared 3 bases from V and 4 bases from J, leaving 4 bases between. The CDR3 runs 11 residues. CDR1 is SGDLS and CDR2 is YYNGEE in the germline V gene. Written as DNA, the CDR3 is TGTGCCAGCAGCGGGGGAGAGACCCAGTACTTC. Amino acid sequence: CASSGGETQYF. The complete variable domain, with remaining parts taken from reference TRBV9 and TRBJ2-5, reads DSGVTQTPKHLITATGQRVTLRCSPRSGDLSVYWYQQSLDQGLQFLIQYYNGEERAKGNILERFSAQQFPDLHSELNLSSLELGDSALYFCASSGGETQYFGPGTRLLVL.

To note about this clone: The same CDR3 arises from other DNA sequences in this sample as well. The chain uses TRBV9 and TRBJ2-1; maybe TRBD2 (5 bases). Trimming pared 1 base from V and 4 bases from J, leaving 12 bases between. Germline V gene data show CDR1 as SGDLS and CDR2 as YYNGEE. The CDR3 contains 15 residues. CDR3 loop: CASSVRSGPYNEQFF. CDR3 sequence (DNA): TGTGCCAGCAGCGTAAGGAGCGGACCTTACAATGAGCAGTTCTTC.

This clone has only a few counts. This chain uses TRBV15 with TRBJ1-5; D uncertain. Trimming took 0 bases from V and 0 from J, leaving 12 bases between them. The germline CDR1 and CDR2 sequences are LNHNV and YYDKDF (reference sequence). CDR3 length: 17 residues. Here the CDR3 reads CATSRDWPDLSNQPQHF. CDR3 bases: TGTGCCACCAGCAGAGATTGGCCGGACCTTAGCAATCAGCCCCAGCATTTT.

The rearrangement uses TRBV6-5 and TRBJ1-5, with TRBD1 as a possible D gene (5 bases). CDR1 is MNHEY and CDR2 is SVGAGI in the germline V gene. The V end was cut by 6 bases, the J end by 3 bases, with 15 bases between. CDR3 length: 15 residues. DNA of the CDR3: TGTGCCAGCAGACCAGGACACGGCCACAATCAGCCCCAGCATTTT. Protein sequence: CASRPGHGHNQPQHF.

This clone was seen a handful of times. The rearrangement uses TRBV5-8 and TRBJ1-1; D is undetermined. V lost 2 bases, J lost 10 bases, and 3 bases lay in between. The CDR3 is 9 residues long. In germline, CDR1 is SGHTS, CDR2 YDEGEE. CDR3 in DNA: TGTGCCAGCAGCTTCGTAGCTTTCTTT. It codes for CASSFVAFF.

The chain has TRBV5-6 and TRBJ1-2; D uncertain. The CDR3 is 13 residues long. Germline V gives CDR1 SGHDT, CDR2 YYEEEE. The V gene lost 2 bases and the J gene lost 3 bases, with 8 bases spanning the gap. CDR3 loop: CASSLRPDYGYTF. CDR3 DNA: TGTGCCAGCAGCTTAAGGCCTGACTATGGCTACACCTTC.

To note about this clone: One junction end does not reproduce the germline sequence, and a read error may be involved. The rearrangement uses TRBV5-1 and TRBJ1-4; D gene uncertain. CDR1 and CDR2 from the germline V gene are SGHRS and YFSETQ. The CDR3 has 11 residues. The CDR3 coding sequence is TGCGCCAGCAGCTTGGGAGAAACACTGTTTTTT. Its protein product is CASSLGETLFF.

This clone is a singleton in its sample. The chain joins TRBV18 to TRBJ2-5; D unclear. The CDR3 loop spans 14 amino acids. CDR1 is KGHSH and CDR2 is LQKENI in the germline V gene. With 2 bases removed from V and 2 bases from J, the gap between germline ends came to 9 bases. The CDR3 nucleotides are TGTGCCAGCTCACCATTAAACAGTCAAGAGACCCAGTACTTC. Translation: CASSPLNSQETQYF. Using reference TRBV18 and TRBJ2-5 for the parts outside the CDR3, the full variable domain is NAGVMQNPRHLVRRRGQEARLRCSPMKGHSHVYWYRQLPEEGLKFMVYLQKENIIDESGMPKERFSAEFPKEGPSILRIQQVVRGDSAAYFCASSPLNSQETQYFGPGTRLLVL.

This rearrangement joins TRBV6-7 to TRBJ2-3; D call uncertain. TRBV6-7 counts as an open reading frame of uncertain function. CDR3 length: 16 residues. The ends were cut back, 8 bases at V and 0 bases at J, with 18 bases in the middle. CDR3 sequence (DNA): TGTGCCAGCGAGCCCGGTATGACCCCTAGCACAGATACGCAGTATTTT. The encoded protein is CASEPGMTPSTDTQYF.

This clone showed up just a few times. This chain uses TRBV11-1 with TRBJ2-7; perhaps TRBD2 as D (6 bases). V lost 5 bases and J 2 bases, leaving 13 bases between the germline ends. CDR3 length: 14 residues. Germline V gives CDR1 SGHAT, CDR2 FQDESV (reference sequence). The CDR3 sequence: CASSTTGLTYEQYF. Here the CDR3 DNA reads TGTGCCAGCAGCACTACGGGACTGACCTACGAGCAGTACTTC.

The rearrangement uses TRBV29-1 and TRBJ1-3; D gene unclear. The germline V gene encodes CDR1 SQVTM and CDR2 ANQGSEA. V gave up 3 bases and J gave up 0 bases, with 6 bases separating them. This CDR3 has 13 amino acids. In DNA, the CDR3 is TGCAGCGTTGACAGGATCTCTGGAAACACCATATATTTT. As protein: CSVDRISGNTIYF.

The chain joins TRBV14 to TRBJ1-2, with D possibly TRBD1 on 6 matching bases. With 0 bases removed from V and 10 bases from J, the gap between germline ends came to 12 bases. Per the germline V gene, CDR1 is SGHDN and CDR2 is FVKESK. The length of the CDR3 is 13 residues. The CDR3: CASSQDGGRDYTF. CDR3 bases: TGTGCCAGCAGCCAAGATGGGGGCAGAGACTACACCTTC.